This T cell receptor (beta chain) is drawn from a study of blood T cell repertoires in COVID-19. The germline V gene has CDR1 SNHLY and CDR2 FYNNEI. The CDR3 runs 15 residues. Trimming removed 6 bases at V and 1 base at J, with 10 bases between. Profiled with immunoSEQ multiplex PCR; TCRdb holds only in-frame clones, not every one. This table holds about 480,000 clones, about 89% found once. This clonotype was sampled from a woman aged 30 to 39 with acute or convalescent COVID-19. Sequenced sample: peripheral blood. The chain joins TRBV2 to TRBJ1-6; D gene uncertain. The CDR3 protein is CASRPEASYNSPLHF. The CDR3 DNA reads TGTGCCAGCAGACCGGAAGCGTCCTATAATTCACCCCTCCACTTT.